The 14 T cell receptor beta chains below all came from one sample that was sequenced in a study of Graves' ophthalmopathy and Graves' hyperthyroidism. Amplification of TCR beta CDR3 regions used RNA transcripts. Investigators did first-round RT-PCR with HTBI primers, then second-round multiplex PCR. Each CDR3 protein is one row after TCRdb ran MiXCR on the multiplex PCR reads. The sample lists over 15,000 distinct CDR3 sequences, roughly 46% seen once, with 25% in the top ten. The sequencing input was peripheral blood. The receptor source for this set is a woman aged 40 to 50 with stable Graves' hyperthyroidism.

Only one count was recorded for this clonotype. The chain uses TRBV7-8 and TRBJ2-1, with TRBD2 identical over 7 bases. V lost 8 bases, J lost 6 bases, and 13 bases stayed unmatched. Germline V gene lookup returns CDR1 SGHVS and CDR2 FQNEAQ. The CDR3 extends over 15 amino acids. The chain's CDR3 is CASESLEAGSNEQFF. The DNA of the CDR3 is TGTGCCAGCGAGTCCCTAGAAGCGGGAAGCAATGAGCAGTTCTTC.

This chain connects TRBV11-2 to TRBJ2-6, with a tentative D call TRBD1 (5 bases). CDR1 and CDR2 (germline): SGHAT, FQNNGV. V lost 6 bases and J 0 bases, leaving 24 bases between the germline ends. The CDR3 extends over 20 amino acids. CDR3 DNA: TGTGCCAGCAGGCACATTACAGGTGGTCCTCCAAACTCTGGGGCCAACGTCCTGACTTTC. It translates to CASRHITGGPPNSGANVLTF.

This clonotype was seen repeatedly, ten times or more. V gene TRBV7-2 combines with J gene TRBJ1-2; 11 bases line up with TRBD1. The CDR3 loop spans 17 amino acids. Germline trimming cut 3 bases from V and 4 bases from J; bases unmatched to any gene: 10. In germline, CDR1 is SGHTA, CDR2 FQGNSA. This CDR3 is CASSFQLTGTGGYGYTF. CDR3 sequence (DNA): TGTGCCAGCAGCTTCCAGCTAACCGGGACAGGGGGCTATGGCTACACCTTC.

This chain uses TRBV6-2 or TRBV6-3 with TRBJ1-6; 8 bases are shared with TRBD1. J gave up 6 bases and V 8 bases, and 9 bases lay outside the gene matches. Germline V lookup: CDR1 MNHEY, CDR2 SVGEGT. The CDR3 sequence is 15 residues long. The CDR3 reads CASARTGLGNSPLHF. The CDR3 DNA follows: TGTGCCAGCGCCCGGACAGGGTTGGGTAATTCACCCCTCCACTTT.

This clonotype counts as medium-sized. The J gene is TRBJ1-6, the V gene TRBV24-1; possibly TRBD1 for D (5 bases). The CDR3 has 14 amino acids. Trimming took 2 bases from V and 9 from J, leaving 10 bases between them. The germline gives CDR1 KGHDR, CDR2 SFDVKD. The CDR3 reads CATSDSWGSSPLHF. For the CDR3, the DNA is TGTGCCACCAGTGATTCTTGGGGGAGTTCACCCCTCCACTTT.

This chain joins TRBV10-1 and TRBJ2-1, with D maybe TRBD2 (5 bases). Trimming pared 0 bases from V and 8 bases from J, leaving 14 bases between. This CDR3 comprises 15 residues. The germline CDR1 and CDR2 sequences are WNHNN and SYGVQD (reference sequence). CDR3 in amino acids: CASSESTAVYDEQFF. Here the CDR3 DNA reads TGCGCCAGCAGTGAGTCTACAGCGGTTTACGATGAGCAGTTCTTC.

This clonotype appeared once. Being one base from a much bigger clone, this may be a read error. The J gene is TRBJ2-1, the V gene TRBV6-1, with D possibly matching TRBD2 (6 bases). The CDR3 contains 14 residues. Germline V gives CDR1 MNHNS, CDR2 SASEGT. Trimming removed 8 bases at V and 3 bases at J, with 14 bases between. The CDR3 here is CASGEAGSYNEQFF. The DNA for the CDR3 is TGTGCCAGCGGAGAGGCGGGGAGCTACAATGAGCAGTTCTTC.

This clonotype has a count of ten or more. V usage is TRBV9 and J usage is TRBJ2-1; D unresolved. Germline V lookup: CDR1 SGDLS, CDR2 YYNGEE. This CDR3 has 15 amino acids. V dropped 4 bases and J dropped 0 bases, with 11 bases sitting between them. CDR3 in amino acids: CASSPGSSSYNEQFF. As DNA, the CDR3 is TGTGCCAGCAGCCCTGGATCTAGCTCCTACAATGAGCAGTTCTTC.

V and J are TRBV5-1 and TRBJ2-1, with D possibly TRBD1 on 6 matching bases. This CDR3 spans 15 amino acids. Germline V lookup: CDR1 SGHRS, CDR2 YFSETQ. Trimming removed 4 bases from V and 0 bases from J, with 11 bases in between. CDR3 DNA: TGCGCCAGCAGCGCCGACAGGAGCTCCTACAATGAGCAGTTCTTC. Its protein is CASSADRSSYNEQFF.

V usage is TRBV28 and J usage is TRBJ2-7, with TRBD1 identical over 7 bases. The CDR3 has 12 residues. Germline assignment: CDR1 MDHEN and CDR2 SYDVKM. Losses at the gene ends were 5 bases for V and 11 bases for J; bases not matched to a gene: 9. The CDR3 spells CASSTGDSRKYF. The CDR3, as DNA: TGTGCCAGCAGTACAGGGGACAGCCGGAAGTACTTC.

The chain couples TRBV20-1 to TRBJ2-7; 10 bases agree with TRBD2. The CDR3 spans 13 residues. Germline V lookup: CDR1 DFQATT, CDR2 SNEGSKA (reference sequence). After removal of 2 bases from V and 3 bases from J, the junction contained 1 base not matched to a gene. The CDR3 DNA reads as TGCAGTGCTAGAACTAGCGGGAACTACGAGCAGTACTTC. Encoded protein: CSARTSGNYEQYF.

This clonotype was seen at least ten times. This chain uses TRBV28 with TRBJ1-6; maybe TRBD1 (5 bases). Germline V CDR1 and CDR2: MDHEN, SYDVKM. The CDR3 runs 14 residues. V was shortened by 3 bases and J by 10 bases, with 13 bases between the two germline ends. The CDR3 protein is CASSFLGDGSPLHF. CDR3 nucleotide sequence: TGTGCCAGCAGTTTCTTAGGGGACGGGTCACCCCTCCACTTT.

This clonotype is labeled as medium-sized (0.01 to 0.1%). The rearrangement links TRBV20-1 to TRBJ1-2; 8 bases are shared with TRBD1. In germline, CDR1 is DFQATT, CDR2 SNEGSKA (reference sequence). V lost 3 bases, J lost 7 bases, and 7 bases stayed unmatched. The length of the CDR3 is 13 residues. CDR3: CSASVTGVGGYTF. DNA for the CDR3: TGCAGTGCTAGCGTGACAGGGGTTGGTGGCTACACCTTC.

This clonotype was observed once. This rearrangement joins TRBV7-8 to TRBJ1-4; possible D gene TRBD1, 6 bases. CDR1 SGHVS and CDR2 FQNEAQ come from the germline V gene. This CDR3 has 16 residues. V was pared by 7 bases and J by 7 bases, with 22 bases between. CDR3 loop: CASTTVRGARIEKLFF. In DNA, the CDR3 is TGTGCCAGCACCACCGTCCGGGGGGCGCGGATTGAAAAACTGTTTTTT.